This record concerns one T cell receptor (beta chain) sequence. This CDR3 spans 15 amino acids. Trimming took 3 bases from V and 3 from J, leaving 12 bases between them. CDR1 and CDR2 (germline): MGHRA, YSYEKL. The data originate from a study of blood T cell repertoires in COVID-19. Study overall: Italy, Spain and the United States were the sources of the convalescent and acute COVID-19 samples. Nucleic acid was either cDNA or gDNA, and it came from T cells, B-cell-depleted T cells, or PBMCs.

In the authors' methods: It was from reference gene primer amplification that nucleated cell counts were estimated. The assay was immunoSEQ multiplex PCR, and TCRdb's table has in-frame clones only and misses some. V and J calls and clone size are those listed in that table; D and trimming were worked out from the DNA. The sample lists about 320,000 clones; 85% were seen once. The sample consisted of peripheral blood. The TCR originated in a human donor in a cohort sampled during active COVID-19. The genes are TRBV4-1 and TRBJ2-4; D remains unclear. This CDR3 is CASSHLLASKNIQYF. For the CDR3, the DNA is TGCGCCAGCAGCCACCTCCTTGCTAGCAAAAACATTCAGTACTTC.